The present entry profiles one T cell receptor beta chain with its context. The data originate from a study of blood T cell repertoires in COVID-19. Looking at the study overall: Sample material is recorded as cDNA or gDNA derived from T cells, B-cell-depleted T cells, or PBMCs.

Original methodology: Estimated nucleated cell counts came from reference gene primer amplification. Here immunoSEQ multiplex PCR was the method, and the copy in TCRdb shows in-frame clones only, minus some. V and J calls and clone size follow that table, whereas D and trimming were derived from the DNA. The table shows roughly 260,000 clones, with just under 90% occurring only once. Germline CDR1 is GTSNPN and CDR2 is SVGIG (reference sequence). The CDR3 runs to 12 residues. With 1 base removed from V and 5 bases from J, the gap between germline ends came to 6 bases. This sequence originates from a woman aged 35 to 49 with acute or convalescent COVID-19. This chain links TRBV30 with TRBJ2-1; D ambiguous. Sequencing was done on a sample of peripheral blood. In DNA form, the CDR3 reads TGTGCCTGGAGTGCCCTTCACAATGAGCAGTTCTTC. Translated: CAWSALHNEQFF.